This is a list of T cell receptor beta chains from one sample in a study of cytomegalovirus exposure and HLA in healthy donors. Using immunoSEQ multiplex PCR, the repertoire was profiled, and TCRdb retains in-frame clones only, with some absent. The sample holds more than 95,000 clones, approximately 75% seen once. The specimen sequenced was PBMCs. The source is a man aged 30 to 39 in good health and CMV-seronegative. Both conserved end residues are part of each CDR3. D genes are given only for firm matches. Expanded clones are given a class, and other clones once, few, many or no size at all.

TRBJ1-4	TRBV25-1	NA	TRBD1	TGTGCCAGCACCTCCACAGGGGTCAATGAAAAACTGTTTTTT	CASTSTGVNEKLFF
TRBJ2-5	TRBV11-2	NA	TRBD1	TGTGCCAGCAGCTGGACCGGGACAGAGCAAGAGACCCAGTACTTC	CASSWTGTEQETQYF
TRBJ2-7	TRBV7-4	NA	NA	TGTGCCAGCAGCTTACAGTACGAGCAGTACTTC	CASSLQYEQYF
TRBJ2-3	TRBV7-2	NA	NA	TGTGCCAGCAGCTTGACAGGTTCCACAGATACGCAGTATTTT	CASSLTGSTDTQYF
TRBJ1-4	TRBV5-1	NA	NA	TGCGCCAGCAGTATTTCTAATGAAAAACTGTTTTTT	CASSISNEKLFF
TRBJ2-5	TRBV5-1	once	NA	NA	CASSSGQGAPGQETQYF
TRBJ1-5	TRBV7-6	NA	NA	TGTGCCAGCAGTCCCTTTTCCGGGGGCAATCAGCCCCAGCATTTT	CASSPFSGGNQPQHF
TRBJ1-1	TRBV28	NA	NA	TGTGCCAGCAGCTCGGTAAACACTGAAGCTTTCTTT	CASSSVNTEAFF
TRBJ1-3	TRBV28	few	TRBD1	TGTGCCAGCAGTTTCGGCGGACAGGGGAAAGGAAACACCATATATTTT	CASSFGGQGKGNTIYF
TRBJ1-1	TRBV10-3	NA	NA	TGTGCCATCATCGATCCAGGGGTCTCGGACACTGAAGCTTTCTTT	CAIIDPGVSDTEAFF
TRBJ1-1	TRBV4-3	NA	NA	TGCGCCAGCAGCCAAGTAGAGTACACTGAAGCTTTCTTT	CASSQVEYTEAFF
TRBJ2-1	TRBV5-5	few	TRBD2	TGTGCCAGCAGCTTGGACGGCGGGGGGGCACAAGAGCAGTTCTTC	CASSLDGGGAQEQFF
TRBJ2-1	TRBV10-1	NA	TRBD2	TGCGCCAGCTCTAGCGGGGGGCCGTACAATGAGCAGTTCTTC	CASSSGGPYNEQFF
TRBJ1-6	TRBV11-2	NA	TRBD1	TGTGCCAGCAGCGCGGACAGGGGTAATTCACCCCTCCACTTT	CASSADRGNSPLHF
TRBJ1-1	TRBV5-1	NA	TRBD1	TGCGCCAGCAGCACACCACAGGGGGGGAACACTGAAGCTTTCTTT	CASSTPQGGNTEAFF
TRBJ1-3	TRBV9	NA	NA	TGTGCCAGCAGCGACGACCTCGGGAACACCATATATTTT	CASSDDLGNTIYF
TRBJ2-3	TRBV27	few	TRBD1	TGTGCCAGCAGTTTAGGGACAGGGTATAGATCCTACACAGATACGCAGTATTTT	CASSLGTGYRSYTDTQYF
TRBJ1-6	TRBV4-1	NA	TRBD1	TGCGCCAGCAGCCAAGCGACAGGGATGCATTCACCCCTCCACTTT	CASSQATGMHSPLHF
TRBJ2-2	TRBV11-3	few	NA	TGTGCCAGCAGCCTGGGGGGGGCCGGCACCGGGGAGCTGTTTTTT	CASSLGGAGTGELFF
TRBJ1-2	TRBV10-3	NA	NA	TGTGCCATCAGTGAAGGCGGGGCAGGGTATGGCTACACCTTC	CAISEGGAGYGYTF
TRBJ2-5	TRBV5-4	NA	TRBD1	TGTGCCAGCAGCTCGACAGGGCGGGAAGAGACCCAGTACTTC	CASSSTGREETQYF
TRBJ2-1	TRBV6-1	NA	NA	TGTGCCAGCAGTGAAGTTCGGCGGGGACTCCCCCCCAATGAGCAGTTCTTC	CASSEVRRGLPPNEQFF